These T cell receptor beta chains were read from a single sample in a study of blood T cell repertoires in COVID-19. Sequencing was performed with immunoSEQ multiplex PCR; in TCRdb, only in-frame clones are kept and a portion is missing. This sample has 140,000 to 150,000 clones, with about 82% found just once. Sequences were obtained from peripheral blood. The receptors derive from a woman in her thirties or forties with active or convalescent COVID-19. Both conserved end residues are part of each CDR3. Fields, in order: J gene, D gene, clone size, V gene, CDR3 protein, CDR3 DNA. A D gene is named only where the DNA matches it firmly. A row's size may be missing; if present it is once, few, many or a size class.

TRBJ2-1 TRBD1 NA TRBV11-3 CASSTSGQAYNFEQFF TGTGCCAGCAGCACTTCTGGACAGGCCTACAACTTTGAGCAGTTCTTC
TRBJ1-3 NA NA TRBV5-1 CASSTGRGAFGGNTIYF TGCGCCAGCAGCACCGGCAGGGGTGCTTTCGGAGGAAACACCATATATTTT
TRBJ1-2 NA NA TRBV6-2/TRBV6-3 CASSYGAQRIYGYTF TGTGCCAGCAGTTATGGGGCCCAGCGCATCTATGGCTACACCTTC
TRBJ2-7 TRBD1 NA TRBV6-5 CASSSRQGVTYEQYF TGTGCCAGCAGCTCCAGACAGGGGGTCACCTACGAGCAGTACTTC
TRBJ2-5 TRBD2 once TRBV7-6 CASSLELASGGAATQYF TGTGCCAGCAGCTTAGAGCTGGCCAGCGGGGGGGCCGCGACCCAGTACTTC
TRBJ1-2 TRBD1 NA TRBV30 CAWSVFQGDYGYTF TGTGCCTGGAGTGTATTCCAGGGGGACTATGGCTACACCTTC
TRBJ1-1 NA NA TRBV18 CASSGGTYEAFF TGTGCCAGCTCGGGGGGGACTTATGAAGCTTTCTTT
TRBJ1-5 NA few TRBV19 CASWTTGSGMSNQPQHF TGTGCCAGTTGGACCACAGGGTCGGGGATGAGCAATCAGCCCCAGCATTTT
TRBJ2-2 NA NA TRBV2 CASSWRKTNTGELFF TGTGCCAGCAGTTGGAGGAAAACGAACACCGGGGAGCTGTTTTTT
TRBJ1-4 TRBD1 NA TRBV30 CAWTDRGREKLFF TGTGCCTGGACCGACAGGGGAAGAGAAAAACTGTTTTTT
TRBJ1-2 NA once TRBV2 CASKAGPDYGYTF TGTGCCAGCAAGGCAGGTCCGGACTATGGCTACACCTTC
TRBJ2-7 TRBD1 NA TRBV5-6 CASSLAGGFYEQYF TGTGCCAGCAGCTTGGCAGGGGGCTTCTACGAGCAGTACTTC
TRBJ2-7 TRBD1 NA TRBV28 CASSLPGTGVEQYF TGTGCCAGCAGTCTCCCCGGGACAGGGGTAGAGCAGTACTTC
TRBJ1-2 NA once TRBV10-3 CAISESPTDTNYGYTF TGTGCCATCAGTGAGTCTCCGACAGACACAAACTATGGCTACACCTTC
TRBJ2-7 TRBD2 NA TRBV27 CASSLISSWEGTRQSYEQYF TGTGCCAGCAGTTTAATATCCTCGTGGGAGGGGACTCGGCAATCCTACGAGCAGTACTTC
TRBJ2-5 TRBD1 NA TRBV7-2 CASSIQGAFETQYF TGTGCCAGCAGCATCCAGGGGGCCTTCGAGACCCAGTACTTC
TRBJ2-5 TRBD2 NA TRBV5-6 CASSRGGRGETQYF TGTGCCAGCAGCCGAGGCGGGAGGGGGGAGACCCAGTACTTC
TRBJ1-1 NA NA TRBV19 CASTPLGGETNTEAFF TGTGCCAGTACGCCCCTGGGCGGGGAAACGAACACTGAAGCTTTCTTT
TRBJ1-6 NA NA TRBV28 CASSPDSPLHF TGTGCCAGCAGTCCTGATTCACCCCTCCACTTT
TRBJ2-2 NA once TRBV7-2 CASSGRRNTGELFF TGTGCCAGCAGCGGGCGACGGAACACCGGGGAGCTGTTTTTT
TRBJ2-7 NA NA TRBV18 CASSLQGGEQYF TGTGCCAGCTCACTCCAGGGGGGCGAGCAGTACTTC
TRBJ2-2 NA few TRBV11-3 CASSLGHHLGTGELFF TGTGCCAGCAGCCTTGGACACCACCTAGGGACCGGGGAGCTGTTTTTT
TRBJ2-2 NA NA TRBV6-5 CASRQQGRTGELFF TGTGCCAGCAGACAACAGGGGAGGACCGGGGAGCTGTTTTTT
TRBJ2-1 NA few TRBV5-5 CASSLSMRGGHNEQFF TGTGCCAGCAGCTTGTCAATGAGGGGGGGCCACAATGAGCAGTTCTTC
TRBJ2-3 TRBD2 NA TRBV5-1 CASAGGGSTDTQYF TGCGCCAGCGCGGGGGGCGGTAGCACAGATACGCAGTATTTT
TRBJ2-5 TRBD1 NA TRBV10-1 CASSEGQGLTQYF TGCGCCAGCAGTGAGGGACAGGGGCTGACCCAGTACTTC
TRBJ2-1 TRBD2 NA TRBV5-1 CASSSAPSGGASEQFF TGCGCCAGCAGCTCAGCACCTAGCGGGGGGGCGAGTGAGCAGTTCTTC
TRBJ1-4 TRBD1 NA TRBV9 CASSIGTAYNEKLFF TGTGCCAGCAGCATCGGGACAGCCTATAATGAAAAACTGTTTTTT
TRBJ1-1 NA NA TRBV27 CASSLGGTGNTEAFF TGTGCCAGCAGTTTAGGAGGGACTGGGAACACTGAAGCTTTCTTT
TRBJ2-7 NA NA TRBV5-4 CASSSKGVYEQYF TGTGCCAGCAGCTCAAAAGGGGTCTACGAGCAGTACTTC
TRBJ2-3 NA once TRBV6-5 CASSYGDLVTDTQYF TGTGCCAGCAGTTATGGGGACTTAGTCACAGATACGCAGTATTTT